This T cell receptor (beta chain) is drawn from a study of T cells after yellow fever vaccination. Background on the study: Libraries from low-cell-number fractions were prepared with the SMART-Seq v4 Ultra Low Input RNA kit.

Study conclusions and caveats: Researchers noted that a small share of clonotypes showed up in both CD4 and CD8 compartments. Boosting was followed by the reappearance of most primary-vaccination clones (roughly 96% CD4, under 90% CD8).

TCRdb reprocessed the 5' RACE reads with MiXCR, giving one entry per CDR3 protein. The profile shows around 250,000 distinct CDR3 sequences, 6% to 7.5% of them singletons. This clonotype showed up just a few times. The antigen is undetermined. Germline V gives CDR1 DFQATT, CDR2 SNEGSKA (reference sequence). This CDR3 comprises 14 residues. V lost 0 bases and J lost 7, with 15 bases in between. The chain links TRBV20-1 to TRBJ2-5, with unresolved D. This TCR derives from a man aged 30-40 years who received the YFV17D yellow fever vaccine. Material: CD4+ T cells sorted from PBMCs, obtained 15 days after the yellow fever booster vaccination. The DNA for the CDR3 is TGCAGTGCTAGAGACGGACCGCCTGCCGGGACCCAGTACTTC. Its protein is CSARDGPPAGTQYF.